This section outlines one TCR beta chain sequence together with its context. This specimen belongs to a study of T-cell reconstitution after alpha-beta-depleted transplantation in children. As it was prepared, the TCRbeta library received unique molecular identifiers. One entry per CDR3 protein, called by TCRdb with MiXCR from the PCR reads. The table lists 150,000 to 200,000 distinct CDR3 sequences, about 6.8% of them singletons, with roughly 3% in the top ten. The germline gives CDR1 MDHEN, CDR2 SYDVKM. V lost 5 bases and J 13 bases, leaving 20 bases between the germline ends. This CDR3 has 13 residues.

The specimen comprised PBMCs from the stem cell graft donor, sampled from the stem cell graft. The chain is built from TRBV28 and TRBJ1-1; weak D call: TRBD1 (6 bases). The source is a human donor who donated a stem cell graft to a child with Wiskott-Aldrich syndrome. The CDR3 DNA reads TGTGCCAGCAGTGTCCTGGGGGCCCTAAAGGGTTTCTTT. Translation: CASSVLGALKGFF.